A single sample is the source of the 5 T cell receptor beta chains below, sequenced in a study of blood T cell repertoires in COVID-19. Profiling relied on immunoSEQ multiplex PCR, and the TCRdb table lists in-frame clones only, not all of them. The sample has under 35,000 clones, about 80% seen once; the top ten hold more than 60%. Sequenced sample: peripheral blood. The receptor source for this set is a man aged 70-80 years with acute or convalescent COVID-19.

The J gene is TRBJ2-5, the V gene TRBV20-1, with D maybe TRBD2 (6 bases). This CDR3 comprises 16 residues. V was cut by 3 bases and J by 1 base, with 18 bases left in between. Looked up from germline, CDR1 is DFQATT and CDR2 is SNEGSKA (reference sequence). The CDR3 DNA reads as TGCAGTGCTAGTGGCGGGAACAGTGGGTTCCAAGAGACCCAGTACTTC. Protein: CSASGGNSGFQETQYF.

This chain connects TRBV28 to TRBJ2-2; TRBD2 is a possible D gene (5 bases). The CDR3 consists of 12 residues. Germline CDR1 reads MDHEN; CDR2 reads SYDVKM. The V and J ends lost 5 bases and 7 bases respectively, with 8 bases between them. The CDR3 protein is CASSPGIGELFF. The CDR3 region has the DNA TGTGCCAGCAGTCCGGGAATCGGGGAGCTGTTTTTT.

DNA of the CDR3: TGTGCCAGCAGTTACTCAGGGACTAGCACAGATACGCAGTATTTT. Residues: CASSYSGTSTDTQYF. This rearrangement joins TRBV6-5 to TRBJ2-3, with a weak D call TRBD2 (6 bases). Germline CDR1 is MNHEY and CDR2 is SVGAGI. The CDR3 contains 15 residues. The V end lost 0 bases, the J end lost 0 bases, and 7 bases lay between the germline ends.

The genes are TRBV30 and TRBJ2-4; 7 bases align to TRBD1. The CDR3 is 15 amino acids. V was clipped by 1 base and J by 1 base; unmatched bases: 4. Per germline, CDR1 GTSNPN and CDR2 SVGIG (reference sequence). CDR3 DNA sequence: TGTGCCTGGAGTGCTCTGACAGGGGCCAAAAACATTCAGTACTTC. Encoded protein: CAWSALTGAKNIQYF.

The rearrangement uses TRBV6-5 and TRBJ2-7, with 10 bases identical to TRBD2. Germline-derived CDR1 and CDR2 are MNHEY and SVGAGI. The ends lost 6 bases at V and 5 bases at J; junction bases unmatched: 7. The CDR3 runs to 14 residues. Written as DNA, the CDR3 is TGTGCCAGCAGCCAAAGAGGACTAGCGGACGAGCAGTACTTC. The encoded protein is CASSQRGLADEQYF.